This T cell receptor (beta chain) originates from a study of T cells in Graves' hyperthyroidism and ophthalmopathy. Study conclusions and caveats: Most thyroid clonotypes expanded above 0.001 appeared in blood too. Ophthalmopathy, which appeared later, was predicted by the model a median roughly 6.4 months before onset.

The CDR3 totals 16 residues. Germline V CDR1 and CDR2: SGHTA, FQGNSA. Investigators excluded patients with uncontrolled infection, other autoimmune disease, pregnancy or lactation. About this clonotype itself: Its target is not known. One end of the junction fails to match germline, which may point to a read error.

There were TCR beta CDR3 regions amplified from RNA transcripts. The HTBI set primed first-round TCR CDR3 RT-PCR. TCRdb independently ran MiXCR on the multiplex PCR reads; one entry per CDR3 protein. The sample includes 540,000 or so distinct CDR3 sequences, approximately 14% seen only once; the top ten take under 8%. The rearrangement links TRBV7-2 to TRBJ2-1; D uncertain. The sequence derives from a woman in her twenties or thirties with Graves' hyperthyroidism. The specimen was blood. The CDR3 region is CASSSRAGSSYDEQFF. The CDR3 DNA is TGTGCCAGCAGCTCTCGGGCCGGTAGCTCCTACGATGAGCAGTTCTTC.